The 6 T cell receptor beta chains below were found in one sample sequenced in a study of T cells in Graves' hyperthyroidism and ophthalmopathy. RNA transcripts served as the template for amplifying TCR beta CDR3 regions. With the HTBI primer set, the TCR CDR3 went through a first round of RT-PCR. TCRdb reprocessed the multiplex PCR reads with MiXCR, giving one entry per CDR3 protein. The table records some 460,000 distinct CDR3 sequences, around 14% of them present only once. The specimen sequenced was blood. The receptor set was obtained from a woman younger than 30 with Graves' hyperthyroidism.

Turning to this clonotype: A much larger clone is a single base away; this may be a read error. The chain combines TRBV6-1 with TRBJ2-1; D unclear. The CDR3 has 12 residues. Germline values: CDR1 MNHNS, CDR2 SASEGT. Trimming took off 6 bases at V and 8 bases at J, with 11 bases between the two ends. In DNA, the CDR3 is TGTGCCAGCAGACCCAATTTGCATGAGCAGTTCTTC. It codes for CASRPNLHEQFF.

This clonotype showed up just a few times. The chain recombines TRBV7-9 with TRBJ2-3, with 9 positions matching TRBD2. The CDR3 runs 16 residues. J gave up 3 bases and V 3 bases, and 7 bases lay outside the gene matches. Germline V CDR1 and CDR2: SEHNR, FQNEAQ (reference sequence). The CDR3 DNA follows: TGTGCCAGCAGCTTCCGACTAGCGGAGAGGACAGATACGCAGTATTTT. It specifies CASSFRLAERTDTQYF.

This clonotype has more than one count but fewer than ten. CDR3 region: CASSLGQFRTDTQYF. In nucleotides, the CDR3 is TGTGCCAGCAGCTTGGGTCAGTTCCGCACAGATACGCAGTATTTT. This chain links TRBV5-8 with TRBJ2-3; D ambiguous. The CDR3 contains 15 residues. Germline V gene data show CDR1 as SGHTS and CDR2 as YDEGEE. V was pared by 0 bases and J by 1 base, with 9 bases between.

This clonotype was seen many times. V is TRBV3-1 and J is TRBJ2-1, with TRBD2 matching 10 bases. The CDR3 covers 18 residues. Germline CDR1 is LGHDT and CDR2 is YNNKEL (reference sequence). V dropped 0 bases and J dropped 4; count of bases not matched to a gene: 9. DNA for the CDR3: TGTGCCAGCAGCCAAGAAAAGGGGACTAGCGCCTATTACAATGAGCAGTTCTTC. Amino acids: CASSQEKGTSAYYNEQFF.

This chain uses TRBV5-1 with TRBJ1-1, with D tentatively TRBD1 (5 bases). Per the germline V gene, CDR1 is SGHRS and CDR2 is YFSETQ. V lost 6 bases, J lost 1 base, and 13 bases lay in between. There are 14 residues in the CDR3. This CDR3 is CASTYGTRNTEAFF. The CDR3 DNA follows: TGCGCCAGCACCTACGGGACTCGGAACACTGAAGCTTTCTTT.

The chain links TRBV9 to TRBJ1-2, with D perhaps TRBD1 (6 bases). Germline V CDR1 and CDR2: SGDLS, YYNGEE. This CDR3 is built from 14 residues. Between the trimmed V and J ends, which lost 5 bases and 6 bases, there was a span of 17 bases. CDR3 sequence reads: CASSEERGAHGYTF. Written as DNA, the CDR3 is TGTGCCAGCAGTGAGGAAAGGGGGGCTCATGGCTACACCTTC.